This TCR beta chain comes out of a study of neurological immune-mediated disorders. Only a few counts were recorded for this clonotype. TCRdb re-called the 5' RACE reads through MiXCR, storing one row per CDR3 protein. The sample holds about 71,000 distinct CDR3 sequences, 3.5% to 5.5% seen once. This CDR3 region has 15 residues. V was shortened by 3 bases and J by 1 base, with 11 bases between the two germline ends. Germline values: CDR1 SGHRS, CDR2 YFSETQ. The rearrangement uses TRBV5-1 and TRBJ1-5; TRBD1 is a possible D gene (5 bases). Sequencing used PBMCs. The sequence was obtained from a man aged 30-40 years with multiple sclerosis. CDR3 bases: TGCGCCAGCAGCTGGGGGACGGCGAGCAATCAGCCCCAGCATTTT. This translates into CASSWGTASNQPQHF.